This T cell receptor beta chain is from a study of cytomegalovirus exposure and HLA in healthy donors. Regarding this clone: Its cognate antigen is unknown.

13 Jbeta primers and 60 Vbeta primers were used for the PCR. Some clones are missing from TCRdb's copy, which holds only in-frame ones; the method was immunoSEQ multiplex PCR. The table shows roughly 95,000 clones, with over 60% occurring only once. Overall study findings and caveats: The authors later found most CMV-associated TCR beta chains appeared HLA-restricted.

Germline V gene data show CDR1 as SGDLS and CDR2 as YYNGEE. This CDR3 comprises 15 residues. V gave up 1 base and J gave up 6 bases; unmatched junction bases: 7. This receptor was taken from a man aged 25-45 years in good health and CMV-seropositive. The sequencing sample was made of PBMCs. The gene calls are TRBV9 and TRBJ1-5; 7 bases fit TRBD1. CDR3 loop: CASSVTGDGGQPQHF. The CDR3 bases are TGTGCCAGCAGCGTAACAGGGGATGGGGGTCAGCCCCAGCATTTT.